The 7 T cell receptor beta chains given below trace back to one sample, sequenced in a study of blood T cell repertoires in COVID-19. Here immunoSEQ multiplex PCR was the method, and the copy in TCRdb shows in-frame clones only, minus some. Among 130,000 to 150,000 clones listed, around 84% were seen once. The sequencing sample was made of peripheral blood. Source of these receptors: a man aged 55-75 years with active or convalescent COVID-19.

To note about this clone: The same CDR3 arises from other DNA sequences in this sample as well. The chain carries TRBV28 and TRBJ1-5; no definite D call. Per the germline V gene, CDR1 is MDHEN and CDR2 is SYDVKM. The length of the CDR3 is 12 residues. The germline V and J ends were trimmed by 4 bases and 3 bases, with 4 bases remaining between them. The CDR3 protein is CASSSNNQPQHF. CDR3 DNA sequence: TGTGCCAGCAGTTCCAACAATCAGCCCCAGCATTTT.

V usage is TRBV7-2 and J usage is TRBJ1-5; D is ambiguous. CDR1 is SGHTA, CDR2 FQGNSA, per germline. Deletions cut 3 bases from V and 7 bases from J, with 13 bases between. This CDR3 is built from 14 residues. The CDR3 sequence: CASSLGGEGQPQHF. The CDR3 nucleotides read TGTGCCAGCAGCTTGGGCGGGGAAGGGCAGCCCCAGCATTTT. Filled out from reference TRBV7-2 and TRBJ1-5, the complete variable domain reads GAGVSQSPSNKVTEKGKDVELRCDPISGHTALYWYRQSLGQGLEFLIYFQGNSAPDKSGLPSDRFSAERTGGSVSTLTIQRTQQEDSAVYLCASSLGGEGQPQHFGDGTRLSIL.

The CDR3 nucleotides are TGTGCCAGCAGCCCGATGAGACAGGGCAATGAGCAGTTCTTC. Residues: CASSPMRQGNEQFF. The rearrangement links TRBV3-1 (or the pseudogene TRBV3-2) to TRBJ2-1, with 7 bases that match TRBD1. The trim removed 4 bases at V and 6 bases at J, leaving 6 bases unmatched. Germline loops: CDR1 LGHDT, CDR2 YNNKEL (reference sequence). CDR3 length: 14 residues.

This clone came up many times. This chain joins TRBV7-6 and TRBJ2-2, with 7 bases fitting TRBD2. This CDR3 spans 14 amino acids. Germline V gives CDR1 SGHVS, CDR2 FNYEAQ. V gave up 5 bases and J gave up 5 bases; unmatched junction bases: 5. The CDR3 loop reads CASSVRTRTGELFF. CDR3 in DNA: TGTGCCAGCAGCGTCCGGACTAGGACCGGGGAGCTGTTTTTT. Using reference TRBV7-6 and TRBJ2-2 for the parts outside the CDR3, the full variable domain is GAGVSQSPRYKVTKRGQDVALRCDPISGHVSLYWYRQALGQGPEFLTYFNYEAQQDKSGLPNDRFSAERPEGSISTLTIQRTEQRDSAMYRCASSVRTRTGELFFGEGSRLTVL.

V usage is TRBV6-1 and J usage is TRBJ1-1, with D uncertain. The germline V gene has CDR1 MNHNS and CDR2 SASEGT. The CDR3 contains 14 residues. V lost 1 base, J lost 4 bases, and 10 bases lay in between. CDR3 loop: CASSEGRVGTEAFF. Here the CDR3 DNA reads TGTGCCAGCAGTGAAGGCCGGGTGGGCACTGAAGCTTTCTTT.

The chain employs TRBV12-3 or TRBV12-4 and TRBJ2-7, with D possibly TRBD2 on 6 matching bases. The CDR3 totals 13 residues. V was pared by 6 bases and J by 5 bases, with 14 bases between. This CDR3 is CASSLGRGDEQYF. Here the CDR3 DNA reads TGTGCCAGCAGCTTGGGGCGGGGCGACGAGCAGTACTTC.

V usage is TRBV7-2 and J usage is TRBJ1-5, with 8 bases fitting TRBD1. J was trimmed by 3 bases and V by 5 bases; bases with no gene match: 6. This CDR3 has 15 residues. The germline V gene has CDR1 SGHTA and CDR2 FQGNSA. The DNA of the CDR3 is TGTGCCAGCAGCCCAAGGACAGGGAACAATCAGCCCCAGCATTTT. It encodes CASSPRTGNNQPQHF.